The 31 T cell receptor beta chains in this list originate from one sample, sequenced in a study of cytomegalovirus exposure and HLA in healthy donors. The PCR was carried out with 60 Vbeta primers and 13 Jbeta primers. Sequencing used immunoSEQ multiplex PCR; TCRdb keeps in-frame clones, though not all of them. The data hold under 130,000 clones, with approximately 69% observed a single time. Sequenced material: PBMCs. These receptor sequences come from a man aged 25 to 45 in good health and CMV-seronegative.

The V call is TRBV5-1, the J call TRBJ2-6, with D maybe TRBD1 (6 bases). Trimming removed 1 base at V and 4 bases at J, with 15 bases between. CDR1 is SGHRS and CDR2 is YFSETQ in the germline V gene. This CDR3 has 17 amino acids. CDR3 sequence (DNA): TGCGCCAGCAGCTTGAGGGGCCAGGGGATAGGGGCCAACGTCCTGACTTTC. Its translation is CASSLRGQGIGANVLTF.

This chain links TRBV19 with TRBJ1-2; D is perhaps TRBD1 (5 bases). Looked up from germline, CDR1 is LNHDA and CDR2 is SQIVND (reference sequence). Deletions cut 3 bases from V and 7 bases from J, with 6 bases between. The CDR3 is made up of 11 amino acids. CDR3 DNA sequence: TGTGCCAGTAGTATTAGGGGTGGCTACACCTTC. It codes for CASSIRGGYTF.

This chain links TRBV5-4 with TRBJ1-2; D might be TRBD1 (5 bases). Germline CDR1 reads SGHNT; CDR2 reads YYREEE (reference sequence). Trimming removed 4 bases from V and 5 bases from J, with 18 bases in between. The CDR3 extends over 15 amino acids. The CDR3 nucleotides read TGTGCCAGCAGCCTTCAAGGCGGGACGGTTTATGGCTACACCTTC. Protein sequence: CASSLQGGTVYGYTF.

The chain carries TRBV5-5 and TRBJ1-3; D unresolved. Germline V CDR1 and CDR2: SGHKS, YYEKEE (reference sequence). The CDR3 totals 15 residues. With 0 bases removed from V and 1 base from J, the gap between germline ends came to 8 bases. The CDR3 nucleotides are TGTGCCAGCAGCTTGGTCGCGGGGTCTGGAAACACCATATATTTT. This gives the protein CASSLVAGSGNTIYF.

The chain couples TRBV6-4 to TRBJ2-3, with 8 nucleotides matching TRBD2. J gave up 0 bases and V 5 bases, and 1 base lay outside the gene matches. CDR1 and CDR2 from the germline V gene are MRHNA and SNTAGT. The CDR3 contains 14 residues. CDR3 coding DNA: TGTGCCAGCAGTCAGCGGGAGAGCACAGATACGCAGTATTTT. Amino acid sequence: CASSQRESTDTQYF.

The V gene is TRBV5-4, the J gene TRBJ1-1; TRBD1 aligns across 10 bases. J was trimmed by 4 bases and V by 4 bases; bases with no gene match: 4. The CDR3 runs to 14 residues. CDR1 is SGHNT, CDR2 YYREEE, per germline (reference sequence). CDR3 in amino acids: CASSLGQGGTEAFF. DNA for the CDR3: TGTGCCAGCAGCCTAGGACAGGGGGGCACTGAAGCTTTCTTT.

Only a few counts were recorded for this clone. The CDR3 sequence is CASSPIPTGNTGELFF. The CDR3 region has the DNA TGCGCCAGCAGCCCTATACCGACAGGGAACACCGGGGAGCTGTTTTTT. The J gene is TRBJ2-2, the V gene TRBV5-1; maybe TRBD1 (6 bases). The CDR3 length is 16 residues. Per germline, CDR1 SGHRS and CDR2 YFSETQ. The germline V and J ends were trimmed by 4 bases and 1 base, with 14 bases remaining between them.

This clone was seen only a few times. The V call is TRBV6-5, the J call TRBJ2-1; D possibly corresponds to TRBD2 (6 bases). CDR1 is MNHEY, CDR2 SVGAGI, per germline. The CDR3 is made up of 15 amino acids. V was pared by 4 bases and J by 9 bases, with 19 bases between. The CDR3 here is CASSLGPRERGEQFF. CDR3 DNA: TGTGCCAGCAGTTTGGGTCCCCGGGAGAGGGGTGAGCAGTTCTTC.

DNA of the CDR3: TGCGCCAGCAGCCACGGAACAGGGCCGTTAAACTATGGCTACACCTTC. This codes for CASSHGTGPLNYGYTF. The chain couples TRBV4-3 to TRBJ1-2; D perhaps matches TRBD1 (6 bases). CDR3 size: 16 residues. Germline assignment: CDR1 LGHNA and CDR2 YSLEER. V lost 3 bases to trimming and J lost 2 bases, with 16 bases between them.

The V call is TRBV19, the J call TRBJ2-5, with 7 nucleotides matching TRBD1. Germline V lookup: CDR1 LNHDA, CDR2 SQIVND (reference sequence). The junction had 7 bases not matched to a gene; V was cut back by 5 bases and J by 4 bases. The CDR3 is 14 amino acids. The CDR3 sequence is CASSPTGIGETQYF. For the CDR3, the DNA is TGTGCCAGTAGTCCGACAGGGATTGGAGAGACCCAGTACTTC. The full variable domain, in which reference TRBV19 and TRBJ2-5 provide the parts outside the CDR3, is DGGITQSPKYLFRKEGQNVTLSCEQNLNHDAMYWYRQDPGQGLRLIYYSQIVNDFQKGDIAEGYSVSREKKESFPLTVTSAQKNPTAFYLCASSPTGIGETQYFGPGTRLLVL.

This chain links TRBV5-1 with TRBJ2-1, with unresolved D. Per the germline V gene, CDR1 is SGHRS and CDR2 is YFSETQ. The ends were cut back, 3 bases at V and 5 bases at J, with 15 bases in the middle. CDR3 size: 15 residues. CDR3 region: CASSYTAVVNNEQFF. CDR3 in DNA: TGCGCCAGCAGCTATACCGCGGTCGTAAACAATGAGCAGTTCTTC.

V is TRBV9 and J is TRBJ1-1; the match to TRBD1 covers 12 bases. This CDR3 is 16 amino acids long. Trimming removed 3 bases from V and 1 base from J; junction bases left unmatched: 4. CDR1 and CDR2 (germline): SGDLS, YYNGEE. CDR3 sequence (DNA): TGTGCCAGCAGCGAGGGGACAGGGGGCACGAACACTGAAGCTTTCTTT. Translated, it gives CASSEGTGGTNTEAFF. Full variable domain (rest looked up from reference TRBV9 and TRBJ1-1): DSGVTQTPKHLITATGQRVTLRCSPRSGDLSVYWYQQSLDQGLQFLIQYYNGEERAKGNILERFSAQQFPDLHSELNLSSLELGDSALYFCASSEGTGGTNTEAFFGQGTRLTVV.

The rearrangement links TRBV5-4 to TRBJ2-1; 10 bases align to TRBD2. The CDR3 spans 15 residues. In germline, CDR1 is SGHNT, CDR2 YYREEE (reference sequence). V shed 5 bases, J shed 5 bases, and the junction held 7 bases outside the gene matches. In nucleotides, the CDR3 is TGTGCCAGCAGACCTAGCGGGAGAGGGGACAATGAGCAGTTCTTC. Amino acid sequence: CASRPSGRGDNEQFF. The full variable domain, with the rest looked up from reference TRBV5-4 and TRBJ2-1, is ETGVTQSPTHLIKTRGQQVTLRCSSQSGHNTVSWYQQALGQGPQFIFQYYREEENGRGNFPPRFSGLQFPNYSSELNVNALELDDSALYLCASRPSGRGDNEQFFGPGTRLTVL.

This clone has a handful of counts. This CDR3 is CASTMDSTFPYEQYF. The CDR3 DNA reads as TGTGCCAGCACCATGGACTCTACTTTTCCCTACGAGCAGTACTTC. J is TRBJ2-7 and V is TRBV7-9, with D perhaps TRBD2 (5 bases). Germline V gene sequence: CDR1 SEHNR, CDR2 FQNEAQ (reference sequence). This CDR3 region has 15 residues. V was clipped by 7 bases and J by 2 bases, with 18 bases between them.

V is TRBV2 and J is TRBJ1-4, with TRBD1 identical over 8 bases. CDR3 length: 14 amino acids. The germline CDR1 and CDR2 sequences are SNHLY and FYNNEI. The ends lost 6 bases at V and 5 bases at J; junction bases unmatched: 5. The CDR3 DNA sequence: TGTGCCAGCAGGGACAGGGTAACGAATGAAAAACTGTTTTTT. This encodes CASRDRVTNEKLFF.

The CDR3 DNA is TGTGCCAGCAGCCCGGGACATTATAATTCACCCCTCCACTTT. Translated: CASSPGHYNSPLHF. V gene TRBV7-8 combines with J gene TRBJ1-6; a possible D gene is TRBD1 (6 bases). The V and J ends lost 5 bases and 4 bases respectively, with 9 bases between them. This CDR3 has 14 amino acids. Germline CDR1 and CDR2: SGHVS and FQNEAQ.

The V call is TRBV27, the J call TRBJ1-2, with D possibly matching TRBD1 (6 bases). Trimming removed 5 bases at V and 3 bases at J, with 13 bases between. Germline V gene data show CDR1 as MNHEY and CDR2 as SMNVEV (reference sequence). The CDR3 sequence is 14 residues long. CDR3 nucleotides: TGTGCCAGCAGTACGGGCAGGGGCGACTATGGCTACACCTTC. This encodes CASSTGRGDYGYTF.

This clone was counted only a few times. DNA of the CDR3: TGTGCCAGCAGCTTAGATCACCCACTAGCGGGGATCCCCTACAATGAGCAGTTCTTC. It translates to CASSLDHPLAGIPYNEQFF. This chain uses TRBV11-2 with TRBJ2-1; TRBD2 aligns across 10 bases. Unmatched junction bases numbered 10, after V lost 0 bases and J lost 2 bases. The CDR3 totals 19 residues. The germline V gene has CDR1 SGHAT and CDR2 FQNNGV.

The rearrangement joins TRBV5-5 to TRBJ2-7; 8 bases map to TRBD2. This CDR3 region has 15 residues. The V gene's germline CDR1 is SGHKS and CDR2 YYEKEE (reference sequence). With V trimmed by 2 bases and J by 3 bases, 7 bases remained unmatched. In nucleotides, the CDR3 is TGTGCCAGCAGCTTTAGCGGGGCGCACTTCTACGAGCAGTACTTC. Protein product: CASSFSGAHFYEQYF.

The genes are TRBV6-6 and TRBJ1-2; TRBD1 agrees at 9 bases. The CDR3 runs 14 residues. Per the germline V gene, CDR1 is MNHNY and CDR2 is SVGAGI (reference sequence). Trimming removed 8 bases from V and 7 bases from J; junction bases left unmatched: 11. CDR3 bases: TGTGCCAGCGCGTTATCCGGGACAGGGTCTGGCTACACCTTC. Its translation: CASALSGTGSGYTF.

CDR3 loop: CASSTRGVTGGDYGYTF. The CDR3 DNA follows: TGCGCCAGCAGCACGCGGGGCGTGACAGGGGGCGACTATGGCTACACCTTC. The chain has TRBV5-1 and TRBJ1-2; 10 nucleotides line up with TRBD1. Germline loops: CDR1 SGHRS, CDR2 YFSETQ. The CDR3 runs 17 residues. Losses at the gene ends were 4 bases for V and 3 bases for J; bases not matched to a gene: 12.

CDR3 residues: CASTPSSRLNTEAFF. The DNA of the CDR3 is TGTGCCAGCACGCCCTCCTCGAGACTTAACACTGAAGCTTTCTTT. V usage is TRBV19 and J usage is TRBJ1-1; no clear D gene. CDR3 length: 15 amino acids. CDR1 is LNHDA, CDR2 SQIVND, per germline (reference sequence). Deletions cut 9 bases from V and 2 bases from J, with 19 bases between.

This clone has a handful of counts. The rearrangement joins TRBV20-1 to TRBJ2-7; unclear D gene. The CDR3 has 11 amino acids. The V end was cut by 3 bases, the J end by 5 bases, with 8 bases between. CDR1 and CDR2 from the germline V gene are DFQATT and SNEGSKA (reference sequence). The CDR3 sequence is CSARWRHEQYF. In DNA, the CDR3 is TGCAGTGCTAGGTGGAGACACGAGCAGTACTTC.

The chain is built from TRBV4-2 and TRBJ1-1; unclear D gene. Trimming removed 0 bases at V and 1 base at J, with 6 bases between. The germline V gene has CDR1 LGHNA and CDR2 YNFKEQ. The CDR3 has 14 amino acids. The CDR3 region has the DNA TGTGCCAGCAGCCAAGAACAGCAGAACACTGAAGCTTTCTTT. This gives the protein CASSQEQQNTEAFF.

CDR3 in DNA: TGTGCCAGCAGCCCAAAGGCTAGCGGGAGCTCCGGGGAGCTGTTTTTT. This translates into CASSPKASGSSGELFF. The V and J genes are TRBV7-3 and TRBJ2-2; 10 nucleotides align to TRBD2. Germline-derived CDR1 and CDR2 are SGHTA and FQGTGA. CDR3 length equals 16 residues. The J segment lost 6 bases and the V segment lost 5 bases, leaving 9 bases of the junction unmatched.

The J gene is TRBJ1-1, the V gene TRBV28; D ambiguous. Germline-derived CDR1 and CDR2 are MDHEN and SYDVKM. Between the trimmed V and J ends, which lost 6 bases and 1 base, there was a span of 6 bases. This CDR3 has 12 amino acids. For the CDR3, the DNA is TGTGCCAGCAGAGAGAGGAACACTGAAGCTTTCTTT. Translated, it gives CASRERNTEAFF.

The gene calls are TRBV6-5 and TRBJ1-5, with D perhaps TRBD1 (6 bases). The CDR3 runs to 13 residues. The germline V gene has CDR1 MNHEY and CDR2 SVGAGI. The V end lost 6 bases, the J end lost 7 bases, and 13 bases lay between the germline ends. The CDR3 here is CASSTGGGQPQHF. CDR3 DNA: TGTGCCAGCAGCACTGGGGGCGGGCAGCCCCAGCATTTT.

A few counts support this clone. The chain carries TRBV6-5 and TRBJ2-2; a weak D match, TRBD2 (7 bases). This CDR3 comprises 15 residues. Germline loops: CDR1 MNHEY, CDR2 SVGAGI. V lost 5 bases to trimming and J lost 4 bases, with 14 bases between them. The CDR3 is CASSTQGRVTGELFF. The CDR3 nucleotides are TGTGCCAGCAGTACTCAGGGGAGGGTCACCGGGGAGCTGTTTTTT.

The chain combines TRBV19 with TRBJ1-5; the D gene is possibly TRBD1 (6 bases). With 2 bases removed from V and 2 bases from J, the gap between germline ends came to 13 bases. The germline V gene has CDR1 LNHDA and CDR2 SQIVND (reference sequence). This CDR3 comprises 16 residues. The CDR3 protein is CASSIHRAGGNQPQHF. The CDR3 DNA reads TGTGCCAGTAGTATACACAGGGCTGGAGGCAATCAGCCCCAGCATTTT.

This chain joins TRBV7-3 and TRBJ2-7, with 7 bases that match TRBD2. The germline gives CDR1 SGHTA, CDR2 FQGTGA. Unmatched junction bases numbered 11, after V lost 5 bases and J lost 4 bases. The CDR3 covers 15 residues. DNA for the CDR3: TGTGCCAGCAGCCAATATGGCCAGGGAGGGTACGAGCAGTACTTC. Translated: CASSQYGQGGYEQYF.

CDR3 protein: CASRDGTGLILNTEAFF. The CDR3 nucleotides are TGTGCCAGCAGAGACGGGACAGGGCTGATCCTCAACACTGAAGCTTTCTTT. The chain has TRBV7-9 and TRBJ1-1; 9 bases fit TRBD1. The CDR3 runs 17 residues. The germline gives CDR1 SEHNR, CDR2 FQNEAQ (reference sequence). The V gene end was trimmed by 6 bases and the J gene end by 2 bases; junction bases not matched to a gene: 13. The whole variable domain, remainder taken from reference TRBV7-9 and TRBJ1-1, is DTGVSQNPRHKITKRGQNVTFRCDPISEHNRLYWYRQTLGQGPEFLTYFQNEAQLEKSRLLSDRFSAERPKGSFSTLEIQRTEQGDSAMYLCASRDGTGLILNTEAFFGQGTRLTVV.